The 11 T cell receptor beta chains given below trace back to one sample, sequenced in a study of blood T cell repertoires in COVID-19. Profiling relied on immunoSEQ multiplex PCR, and the TCRdb table lists in-frame clones only, not all of them. Of about 310,000 clones in the sample, around 87% were seen once. The sequencing input was peripheral blood. The receptors shown here come from a woman between 50 and 59 years old who had recovered from COVID-19.

This clone showed up many times. V is TRBV6-5 and J is TRBJ2-3; 9 bases map to TRBD2. Trimming took 0 bases from V and 10 from J; bases not matched to a gene: 11. The germline V gene encodes CDR1 MNHEY and CDR2 SVGAGI. The CDR3 extends over 16 amino acids. CDR3 protein: CASSYSLAGVGTAQYF. Here the CDR3 DNA reads TGTGCCAGCAGTTACTCATTAGCGGGGGTGGGGACGGCGCAGTATTTT.

This clone has only a few counts. This rearrangement joins TRBV6-1 to TRBJ1-2, with D perhaps matching TRBD1 (6 bases). Germline loops: CDR1 MNHNS, CDR2 SASEGT. Deletions cut 2 bases from V and 8 bases from J, with 24 bases between. This CDR3 region has 17 residues. CDR3 sequence: CASSEFSGVGSPGGYTF. The DNA for the CDR3 is TGTGCCAGCAGTGAATTCTCAGGGGTTGGCTCCCCGGGGGGCTACACCTTC.

This rearrangement joins TRBV5-1 to TRBJ2-1; TRBD1 matches at 10 bases. This CDR3 is built from 14 residues. V was clipped by 1 base and J by 9 bases; unmatched bases: 4. Germline-derived CDR1 and CDR2 are SGHRS and YFSETQ. The CDR3 DNA follows: TGCGCCAGCAGCTTGTCCGGACAGGGGGGTGAGCAGTTCTTC. It specifies CASSLSGQGGEQFF.

The chain joins TRBV5-1 to TRBJ2-3, with 7 nucleotides matching TRBD2. CDR1 is SGHRS, CDR2 YFSETQ, per germline. J gave up 2 bases and V 2 bases, and 2 bases lay outside the gene matches. This CDR3 has 14 residues. CDR3 amino acids: CASSFGGITDTQYF. The CDR3 nucleotides are TGCGCCAGCAGCTTCGGGGGGATCACAGATACGCAGTATTTT.

The rearrangement links TRBV7-2 to TRBJ2-1, with 8 bases aligning to TRBD1. Trimming cost V 5 bases and J 2 bases; bases outside gene matches: 5. This CDR3 is 15 amino acids long. The germline V gene encodes CDR1 SGHTA and CDR2 FQGNSA. DNA of the CDR3: TGTGCCAGCAGCCCTGGGACAGGCGCCTACAATGAGCAGTTCTTC. Amino acids: CASSPGTGAYNEQFF. Full variable domain (rest looked up from reference TRBV7-2 and TRBJ2-1): GAGVSQSPSNKVTEKGKDVELRCDPISGHTALYWYRQSLGQGLEFLIYFQGNSAPDKSGLPSDRFSAERTGGSVSTLTIQRTQQEDSAVYLCASSPGTGAYNEQFFGPGTRLTVL.

V is TRBV28 and J is TRBJ1-5; the D is unclear. V was trimmed by 5 bases and J by 5 bases, leaving 13 bases between them. The CDR3 has 14 residues. Germline lookup yields CDR1 MDHEN and CDR2 SYDVKM. CDR3 amino acids: CASSIIDTYQPQHF. CDR3 nucleotides: TGTGCCAGCAGTATAATTGACACCTATCAGCCCCAGCATTTT.

The CDR3 DNA follows: TGTGCCAGCAGCTCGCTGAGGCGGGGCGGGTATGGCTACACCTTC. Translated, it gives CASSSLRRGGYGYTF. V is TRBV7-2 and J is TRBJ1-2; tentatively, D is TRBD1 (5 bases). Germline values: CDR1 SGHTA, CDR2 FQGNSA. V was trimmed by 4 bases and J by 5 bases, leaving 17 bases between them. This CDR3 is built from 15 residues.

This sequence joins TRBV9 and TRBJ1-1; no reliable D call. Germline CDR1 reads SGDLS; CDR2 reads YYNGEE. V shed 0 bases and J shed 2 bases, with 8 bases lying between them. CDR3 length: 14 residues. The CDR3 loop reads CASSVVRGNTEAFF. As DNA, the CDR3 is TGTGCCAGCAGCGTAGTTCGGGGAAACACTGAAGCTTTCTTT.

The chain links TRBV15 to TRBJ1-2; TRBD1 aligns across 10 bases. The V and J ends lost 3 bases and 4 bases, in that order; junction bases with no gene match: 2. Germline CDR1 and CDR2: LNHNV and YYDKDF (reference sequence). This CDR3 spans 14 amino acids. CDR3 sequence: CATSSRDRGYGYTF. Written as DNA, the CDR3 is TGTGCCACCAGCAGCAGGGACAGGGGCTATGGCTACACCTTC.

This rearrangement joins TRBV30 to TRBJ1-1; 8 nucleotides agree with TRBD1. This CDR3 has 13 residues. V shed 5 bases and J 4 bases; nucleotides not matched to a gene: 6. Germline V gene lookup returns CDR1 GTSNPN and CDR2 SVGIG (reference sequence). CDR3 residues: CAWDRGRGTEAFF. CDR3 nucleotides: TGTGCCTGGGACAGGGGAAGGGGCACTGAAGCTTTCTTT.

This clone has just one count. The rearrangement joins TRBV7-6 to TRBJ2-3; a possible D gene is TRBD1 (6 bases). CDR3 length: 16 residues. Between the trimmed V and J ends, which lost 3 bases and 0 bases, there was a span of 13 bases. From germline, CDR1 is SGHVS and CDR2 FNYEAQ. CDR3 sequence: CASSFTGTLSTDTQYF. The CDR3 nucleotides are TGTGCCAGCAGCTTTACCGGGACACTCAGCACAGATACGCAGTATTTT.